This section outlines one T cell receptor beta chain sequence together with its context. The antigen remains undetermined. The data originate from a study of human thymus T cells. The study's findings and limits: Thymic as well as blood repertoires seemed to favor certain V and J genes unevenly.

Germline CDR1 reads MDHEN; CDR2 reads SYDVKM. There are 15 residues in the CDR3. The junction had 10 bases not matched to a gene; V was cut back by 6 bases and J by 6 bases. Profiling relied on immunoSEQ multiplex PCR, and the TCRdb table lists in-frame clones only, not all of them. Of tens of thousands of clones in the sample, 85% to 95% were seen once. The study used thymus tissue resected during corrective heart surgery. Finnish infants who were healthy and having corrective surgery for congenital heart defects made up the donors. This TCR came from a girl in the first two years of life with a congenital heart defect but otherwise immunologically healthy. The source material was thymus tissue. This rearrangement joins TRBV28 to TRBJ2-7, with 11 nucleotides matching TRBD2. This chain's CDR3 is CASSRGTSGGTEQYF. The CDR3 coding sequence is TGTGCCAGCAGCCGAGGGACTAGCGGCGGTACCGAGCAGTACTTC.